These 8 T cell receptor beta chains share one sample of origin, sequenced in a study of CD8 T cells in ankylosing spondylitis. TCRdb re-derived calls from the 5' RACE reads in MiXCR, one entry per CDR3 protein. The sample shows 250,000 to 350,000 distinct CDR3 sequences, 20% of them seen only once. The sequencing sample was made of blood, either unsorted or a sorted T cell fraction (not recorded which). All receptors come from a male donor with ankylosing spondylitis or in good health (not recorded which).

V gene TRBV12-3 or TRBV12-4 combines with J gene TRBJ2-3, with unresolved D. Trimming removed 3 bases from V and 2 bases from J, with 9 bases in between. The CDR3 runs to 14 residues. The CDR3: CASSFLTDTDTQYF. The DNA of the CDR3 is TGTGCCAGCAGTTTCTTGACGGACACAGATACGCAGTATTTT.

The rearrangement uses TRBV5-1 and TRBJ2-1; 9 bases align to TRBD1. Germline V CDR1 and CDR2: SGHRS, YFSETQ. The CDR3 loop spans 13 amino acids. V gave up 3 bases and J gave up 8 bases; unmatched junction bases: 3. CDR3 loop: CASSYRGPDEQFF. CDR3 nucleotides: TGCGCCAGCAGCTACAGGGGGCCCGATGAGCAGTTCTTC.

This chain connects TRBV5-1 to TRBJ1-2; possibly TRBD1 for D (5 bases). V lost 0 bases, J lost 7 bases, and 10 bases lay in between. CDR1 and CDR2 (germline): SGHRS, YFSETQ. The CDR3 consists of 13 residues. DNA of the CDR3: TGCGCCAGCAGCTTGGAGCTCACAGGTGGCTACACCTTC. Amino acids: CASSLELTGGYTF. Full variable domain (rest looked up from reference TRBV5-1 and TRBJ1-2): KAGVTQTPRYLIKTRGQQVTLSCSPISGHRSVSWYQQTPGQGLQFLFEYFSETQRNKGNFPGRFSGRQFSNSRSEMNVSTLELGDSALYLCASSLELTGGYTFGSGTRLTVV.

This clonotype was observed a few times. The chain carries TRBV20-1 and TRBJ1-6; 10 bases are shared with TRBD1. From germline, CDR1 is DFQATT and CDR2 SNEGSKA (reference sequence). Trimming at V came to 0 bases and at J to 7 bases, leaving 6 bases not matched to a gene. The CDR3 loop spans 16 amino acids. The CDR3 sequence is CSAREGTGVRNSPLHF. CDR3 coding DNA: TGCAGTGCTAGAGAAGGGACAGGGGTAAGAAATTCACCCCTCCACTTT.

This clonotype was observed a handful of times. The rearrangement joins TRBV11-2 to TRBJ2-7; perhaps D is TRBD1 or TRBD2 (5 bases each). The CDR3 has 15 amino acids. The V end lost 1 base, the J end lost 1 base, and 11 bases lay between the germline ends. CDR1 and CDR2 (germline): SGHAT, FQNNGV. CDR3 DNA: TGTGCCAGCAGCTTAGTGGGGGAAGAGTCCTACGAGCAGTACGTC. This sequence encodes CASSLVGEESYEQYV.

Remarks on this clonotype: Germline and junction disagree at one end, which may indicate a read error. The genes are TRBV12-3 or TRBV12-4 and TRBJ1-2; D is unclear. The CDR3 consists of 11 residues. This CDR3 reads CAGSSSGGYTF. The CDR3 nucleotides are TGTGCCGGCAGTTCCTCCGGCGGCTACACCTTC.

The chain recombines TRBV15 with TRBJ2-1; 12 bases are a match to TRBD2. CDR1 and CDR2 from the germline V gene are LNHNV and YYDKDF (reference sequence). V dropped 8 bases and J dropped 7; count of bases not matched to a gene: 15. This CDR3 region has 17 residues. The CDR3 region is CATARGPSGRARNEQFF. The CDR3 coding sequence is TGTGCCACCGCTCGGGGGCCTAGCGGGAGGGCTAGGAATGAGCAGTTCTTC.

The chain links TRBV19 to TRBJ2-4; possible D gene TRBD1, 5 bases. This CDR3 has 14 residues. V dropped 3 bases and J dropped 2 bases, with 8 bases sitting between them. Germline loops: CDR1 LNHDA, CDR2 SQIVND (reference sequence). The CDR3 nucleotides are TGTGCCAGTAGTATCGACAGTCCCAAAAACATTCAGTACTTC. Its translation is CASSIDSPKNIQYF. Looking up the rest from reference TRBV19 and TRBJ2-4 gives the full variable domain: DGGITQSPKYLFRKEGQNVTLSCEQNLNHDAMYWYRQDPGQGLRLIYYSQIVNDFQKGDIAEGYSVSREKKESFPLTVTSAQKNPTAFYLCASSIDSPKNIQYFGAGTRLSVL.